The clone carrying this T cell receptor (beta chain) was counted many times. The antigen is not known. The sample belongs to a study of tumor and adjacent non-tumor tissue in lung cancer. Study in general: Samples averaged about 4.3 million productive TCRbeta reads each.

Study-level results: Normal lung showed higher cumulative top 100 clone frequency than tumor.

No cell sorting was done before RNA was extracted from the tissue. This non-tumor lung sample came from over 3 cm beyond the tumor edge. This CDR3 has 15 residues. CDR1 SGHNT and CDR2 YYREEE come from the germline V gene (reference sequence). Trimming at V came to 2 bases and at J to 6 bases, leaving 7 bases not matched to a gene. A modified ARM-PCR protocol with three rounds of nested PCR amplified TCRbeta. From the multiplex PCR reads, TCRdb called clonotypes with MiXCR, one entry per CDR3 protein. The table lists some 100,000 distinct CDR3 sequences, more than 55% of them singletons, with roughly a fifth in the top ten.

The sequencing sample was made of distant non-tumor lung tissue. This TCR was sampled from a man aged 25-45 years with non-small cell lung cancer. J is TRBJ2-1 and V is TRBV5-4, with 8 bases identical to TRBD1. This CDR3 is CASSFPGTGLNEQFF. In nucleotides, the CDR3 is TGTGCCAGCAGCTTTCCCGGGACAGGACTCAATGAGCAGTTCTTC. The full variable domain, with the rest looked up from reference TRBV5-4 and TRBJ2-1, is ETGVTQSPTHLIKTRGQQVTLRCSSQSGHNTVSWYQQALGQGPQFIFQYYREEENGRGNFPPRFSGLQFPNYSSELNVNALELDDSALYLCASSFPGTGLNEQFFGPGTRLTVL.